Listed below are T cell receptor beta chains from one sample, sequenced in a study of cytomegalovirus exposure and HLA in healthy donors. Using immunoSEQ multiplex PCR, the repertoire was profiled, and TCRdb retains in-frame clones only, with some absent. The sample has around 140,000 clones. Specimen: PBMCs. These receptors were taken from a woman in her thirties or forties in good health and CMV-seronegative. Both conserved end residues are trimmed from each CDR3. The D gene is left open where the match is weak.

j_call d_call v_call cdr3_aa
TRBJ2-5 TRBD2 TRBV30 AWSVLAGPQETQY
TRBJ2-2 NA TRBV6-5 ASSRQPFTGELF
TRBJ2-7 NA TRBV5-1 AIPRRGRREVQY
TRBJ1-6 NA TRBV28 ASTPGHNKTPLH
TRBJ2-5 NA TRBV18 ASSLAQETQY
TRBJ1-4 NA TRBV7-3 ASSLTGAGLNEKLF
TRBJ1-4 NA TRBV5-8 ASSLAGHNEKLF
TRBJ2-1 TRBD2 TRBV6-5 ASSYSGAGSYEQF
TRBJ2-3 TRBD1 TRBV6-5 ASSLDRVSTDTQY
TRBJ2-6 NA TRBV28 ASSYGQGSGANVLT
TRBJ1-2 NA TRBV6-5 ASRDSAAGYGYT
TRBJ2-3 TRBD2 TRBV6-4 ASSERGGSTDTQY
TRBJ2-2 NA TRBV7-8 ASSRPWANGELF
TRBJ1-1 NA TRBV5-1 ASRRDTNTEAF
TRBJ2-2 TRBD2 TRBV11-2 ASRKSGGGNTGELF
TRBJ1-2 TRBD1 TRBV18 ASSLGQHNYGYT
TRBJ1-2 TRBD1 TRBV11-2 ASSPGQGYGYT
TRBJ1-3 NA TRBV5-1 ASSLGGLRSSGNTIY
TRBJ1-1 NA TRBV6-6 AILRTGDTEAF
TRBJ2-3 TRBD2 TRBV15 ATRKGTSGGYTDTQY
TRBJ1-2 NA TRBV19 ASSMRHLNYGYT
TRBJ2-3 TRBD1 TRBV7-7 ASSLGQGSTDTQY
TRBJ1-4 NA TRBV7-3 ASSLGPGANEKLF
TRBJ2-7 TRBD2 TRBV2 ASSPRGGTSDDEQY
TRBJ1-4 NA TRBV19 ASSRDLNEKLF
TRBJ2-3 NA TRBV2 ASRSLTGYTDTQY
TRBJ2-2 TRBD2 TRBV19 ASSRTSGGAGTGELF
TRBJ1-5 TRBD1 TRBV9 ASSVDIGTGQQPQH
TRBJ1-2 NA TRBV14 ASSQASYGYGYT
TRBJ1-4 TRBD1 TRBV5-1 ASSWEPTTGAEKLF
TRBJ2-1 TRBD2 TRBV7-2 ASSSSLAGGSYNEQF
TRBJ2-3 TRBD2 TRBV7-3 ASSSGLAGGADTQY
TRBJ2-1 TRBD1 TRBV28 ASSPLGQGLHRAYNEQF
TRBJ2-3 NA TRBV14 ASSQDLLGRGYNTDTQY
TRBJ1-2 NA TRBV15 ATSSRQALYGYT
TRBJ1-6 NA TRBV6-1 ATDGSSYNSPLH
TRBJ1-5 NA TRBV4-2 ASSQDSRPVPLH
TRBJ1-6 TRBD1 TRBV7-2 ASSLVGTGDSPLH
TRBJ1-1 NA TRBV7-6 ASSSRGAVNTEAF
TRBJ2-1 TRBD1 TRBV6-4 ASSDGTGGNEQF
TRBJ2-7 NA TRBV4-3 ASRFTQGPAYEQY